This T cell receptor beta chain was captured in a study of a mutant IDH1 vaccine in newly diagnosed glioma. Study context: Former treatment meant radiotherapy, temozolomide, or both; the majority had gotten both.

The data were produced by immunoSEQ multiplex PCR, yet TCRdb's version contains in-frame clones alone and is incomplete. Here the sample spans 120,000 or so clones, about 80% being singletons. The CDR3 has 15 residues. Germline V CDR1 and CDR2: MDHEN, SYDVKM. The ends lost 5 bases at V and 5 bases at J; junction bases unmatched: 8. Stated time point: week 11, during vaccination. What each vaccine dose contained was 300 ug of mutant IDH1 20-mer peptide, accompanied by topical imiquimod. The donor cohort comprised cases of new WHO grade 3 or 4 IDH1-mutant, ATRX-lost astrocytoma. A note on this clone: Its antigen is undetermined.

The sample here was PBMCs, taken from a glioma patient whose treatment included an IDH1 peptide vaccine. The TCR originated in a man aged 40-50 years with glioma. The chain links TRBV28 to TRBJ1-4, with 7 bases fitting TRBD1. CDR3 loop: CASSPATGINEKLFF. The DNA of the CDR3 is TGTGCCAGCAGTCCCGCGACAGGGATCAATGAAAAACTGTTTTTT.